The rows below give T cell receptor beta chains drawn from one sample of a study of T cell responses to AZD1222 COVID-19 vaccine. The method was immunoSEQ multiplex PCR; TCRdb's version includes in-frame clones alone and lacks a portion of them. The data show 150,000 or so clones, 85% to 95% seen once. Sequenced material: peripheral blood, taken on day 0 of AZD1222 vaccination. The receptors shown here come from an adult in good health. The CDR3 runs from the conserved cysteine through the conserved F or W. Each record gives: J gene, CDR3 length, D gene, V gene, CDR3 protein, CDR3 DNA. A D gene is named only where the DNA matches it firmly.

TRBJ2-5,14,-,TRBV27,CASSLSATAETQYF,TGTGCCAGCAGTTTATCGGCAACGGCGGAGACCCAGTACTTC
TRBJ2-2,15,-,TRBV19,CASKGTWTNTGELFF,TGTGCCAGTAAGGGCACATGGACGAACACCGGGGAGCTGTTTTTT
TRBJ1-2,14,-,TRBV18,CASSPRQAGYGYTF,TGTGCCAGCTCACCTAGACAGGCGGGCTATGGCTACACCTTC
TRBJ2-1,15,TRBD1,TRBV19,CASSWTGGSYNEQFF,TGTGCCAGTAGTTGGACAGGGGGCTCCTACAATGAGCAGTTCTTC
TRBJ1-2,14,TRBD1,TRBV2,CASSPILDRSGYTF,TGTGCCAGCAGTCCGATACTGGACAGGAGTGGCTACACCTTC
TRBJ2-3,17,-,TRBV7-9,CATFIIAGADLTDTQYF,TGTGCCACTTTCATTATAGCAGGGGCTGATCTAACAGATACGCAGTATTTT
TRBJ1-6,12,-,TRBV2,CASKMSTSPLHF,TGTGCCAGCAAGATGTCGACCTCACCCCTCCACTTT
TRBJ2-7,13,-,TRBV30,CAWMPGPYVEQYF,TGTGCCTGGATGCCAGGTCCCTACGTCGAGCAGTACTTC
TRBJ1-2,15,-,TRBV18,CASSLMDSLNYGYTF,TGTGCCAGCTCACTAATGGACAGCCTTAACTATGGCTACACCTTC
TRBJ2-5,13,TRBD2,TRBV5-4,CASRRGAGETQYF,TGTGCCAGCAGGCGGGGGGCGGGGGAGACCCAGTACTTC
TRBJ2-1,13,-,TRBV29-1,CSVQDQAYNEQFF,TGCAGCGTCCAGGATCAGGCCTACAATGAGCAGTTCTTC
TRBJ1-1,13,-,TRBV10-3,CATEVTANTEAFF,TGTGCCACGGAAGTGACGGCCAACACTGAAGCTTTCTTT
TRBJ1-3,15,TRBD1,TRBV7-2,CASSPQGSSGNTIYF,TGTGCCAGCAGCCCACAGGGGAGCTCTGGAAACACCATATATTTT
TRBJ1-1,13,TRBD1,TRBV10-3,CAISLDRDTEAFF,TGTGCCATCAGCCTCGACAGGGACACTGAAGCTTTCTTT
TRBJ1-1,15,-,TRBV5-1,CASSFRSAGNTEAFF,TGCGCCAGCAGCTTCAGGTCAGCAGGCAACACTGAAGCTTTCTTT
TRBJ1-4,16,-,TRBV4-3,CASSQDYGATNEKLFF,TGCGCCAGCAGCCAAGATTATGGAGCAACTAATGAAAAACTGTTTTTT
TRBJ1-6,13,-,TRBV27,CASSGDRNSPLHF,TGTGCCAGCAGTGGAGACAGGAATTCACCCCTCCACTTT
TRBJ1-1,15,TRBD1,TRBV7-9,CASSRGTGRDTEAFF,TGTGCCAGCAGTCGGGGGACAGGGAGAGACACTGAAGCTTTCTTT
TRBJ2-7,14,-,TRBV9,CASSVGGNSYEQYF,TGTGCCAGCAGCGTAGGAGGCAACTCCTACGAGCAGTACTTC
TRBJ1-2,14,-,TRBV3-1/TRBV3-2,CASSQEAVRNGYTF,TGTGCCAGCAGCCAAGAGGCAGTTAGGAATGGCTACACCTTC
TRBJ2-3,13,-,TRBV5-1,CASSSSSAYTQYF,TGCGCCAGCAGCTCATCTAGCGCCTATACGCAGTATTTT
TRBJ2-1,15,TRBD1,TRBV3-1/TRBV3-2,CASSQGNDRVDEQFF,TGTGCCAGCAGCCAAGGAAATGACAGGGTAGATGAGCAGTTCTTC